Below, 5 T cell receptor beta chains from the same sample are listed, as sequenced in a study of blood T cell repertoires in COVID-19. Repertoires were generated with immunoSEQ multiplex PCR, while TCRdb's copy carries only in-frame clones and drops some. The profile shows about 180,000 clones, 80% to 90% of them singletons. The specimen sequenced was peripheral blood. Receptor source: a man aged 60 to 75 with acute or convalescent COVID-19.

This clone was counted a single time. The chain's CDR3 is CASSLDPSSHRLEQYF. DNA for the CDR3: TGTGCCAGCAGCTTAGACCCCTCCAGTCACCGTCTGGAGCAGTACTTC. This chain uses TRBV7-2 with TRBJ2-7; the D is unclear. The CDR3 is 16 residues long. Germline V gene lookup returns CDR1 SGHTA and CDR2 FQGNSA. The V and J ends lost 1 base and 7 bases respectively, with 20 bases between them.

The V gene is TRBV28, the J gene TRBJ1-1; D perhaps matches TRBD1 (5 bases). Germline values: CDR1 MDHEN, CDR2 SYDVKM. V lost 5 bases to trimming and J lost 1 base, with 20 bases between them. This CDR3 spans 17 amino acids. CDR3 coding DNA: TGTGCCAGCAGTCTGGGGGGGAGTTTCATAGGGAACACTGAAGCTTTCTTT. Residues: CASSLGGSFIGNTEAFF.

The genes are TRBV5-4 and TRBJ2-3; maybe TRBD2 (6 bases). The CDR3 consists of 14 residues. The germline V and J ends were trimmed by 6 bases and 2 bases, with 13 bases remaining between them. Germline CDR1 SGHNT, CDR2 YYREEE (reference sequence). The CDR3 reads CASNHGSNTDTQYF. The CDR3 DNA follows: TGTGCCAGCAACCACGGGAGCAACACAGATACGCAGTATTTT.

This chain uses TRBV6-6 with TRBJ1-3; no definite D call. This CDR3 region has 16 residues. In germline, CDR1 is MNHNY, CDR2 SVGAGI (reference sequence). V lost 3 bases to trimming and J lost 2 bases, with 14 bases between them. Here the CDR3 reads CASSYGEPTAGNTIYF. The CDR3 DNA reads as TGTGCCAGCAGTTATGGGGAGCCAACGGCTGGAAACACCATATATTTT.

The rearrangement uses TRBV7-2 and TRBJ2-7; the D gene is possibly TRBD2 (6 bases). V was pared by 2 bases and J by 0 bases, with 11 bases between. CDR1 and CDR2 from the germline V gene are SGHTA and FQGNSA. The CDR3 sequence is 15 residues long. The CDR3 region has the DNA TGTGCCAGCAGCTTAAGTGGGGGGAGCTCCTACGAGCAGTACTTC. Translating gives CASSLSGGSSYEQYF.